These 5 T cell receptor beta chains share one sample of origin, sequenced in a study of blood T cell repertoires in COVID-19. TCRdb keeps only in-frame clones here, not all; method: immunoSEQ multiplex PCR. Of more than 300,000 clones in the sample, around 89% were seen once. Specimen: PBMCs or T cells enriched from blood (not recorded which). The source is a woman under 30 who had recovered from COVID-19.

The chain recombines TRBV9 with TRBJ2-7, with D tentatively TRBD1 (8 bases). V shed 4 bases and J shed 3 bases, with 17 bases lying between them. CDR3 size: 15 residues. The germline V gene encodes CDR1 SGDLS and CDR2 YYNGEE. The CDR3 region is CASSLGGTGVYEQYF. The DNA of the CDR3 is TGTGCCAGCAGCCTGGGAGGGACAGGTGTCTACGAGCAGTACTTC. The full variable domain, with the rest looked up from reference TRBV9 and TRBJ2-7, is DSGVTQTPKHLITATGQRVTLRCSPRSGDLSVYWYQQSLDQGLQFLIQYYNGEERAKGNILERFSAQQFPDLHSELNLSSLELGDSALYFCASSLGGTGVYEQYFGPGTRLTVT.

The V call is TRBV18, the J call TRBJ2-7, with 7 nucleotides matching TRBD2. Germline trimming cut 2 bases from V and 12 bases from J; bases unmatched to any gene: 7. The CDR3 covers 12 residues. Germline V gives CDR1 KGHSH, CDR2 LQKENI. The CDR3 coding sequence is TGTGCCAGCTCACCATCGGGAGGCCAGGGGTACTTC. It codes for CASSPSGGQGYF.

CDR3 DNA: TGTGCCAGCAACGTGGGCGGGGGAGAGACCCAGTACTTC. This sequence encodes CASNVGGGETQYF. This sequence joins TRBV11-2 and TRBJ2-5, with 7 positions matching TRBD2. Germline V CDR1 and CDR2: SGHAT, FQNNGV. CDR3 length equals 13 residues. J gave up 4 bases and V 7 bases, and 6 bases lay outside the gene matches.

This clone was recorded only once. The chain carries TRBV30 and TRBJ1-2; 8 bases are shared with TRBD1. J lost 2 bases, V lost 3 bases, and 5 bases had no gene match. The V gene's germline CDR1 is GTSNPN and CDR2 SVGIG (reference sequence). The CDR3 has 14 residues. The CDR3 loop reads CAWSNRGINYGYTF. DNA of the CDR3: TGTGCCTGGAGCAACAGGGGGATAAACTATGGCTACACCTTC.

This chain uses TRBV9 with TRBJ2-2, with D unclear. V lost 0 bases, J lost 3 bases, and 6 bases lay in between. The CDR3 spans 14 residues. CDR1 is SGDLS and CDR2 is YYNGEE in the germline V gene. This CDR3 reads CASSVDLDTGELFF. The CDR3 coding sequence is TGTGCCAGCAGCGTAGACCTAGACACCGGGGAGCTGTTTTTT.